Below are 21 T cell receptor beta chains sequenced from a single sample in a study of control samples from healthy donors and cancer patients. Measured with immunoSEQ multiplex PCR; TCRdb has only the in-frame clones, and not every one. This repertoire shows 65,000 to 80,000 clones, 89% found once; its top ten account for around a tenth. Sequencing was carried out using PBMCs. The origin of the receptors is a woman in her forties or fifties with colorectal cancer.

V gene TRBV11-3 combines with J gene TRBJ2-1; a possible D gene is TRBD2 (6 bases). There are 14 residues in the CDR3. Per the germline V gene, CDR1 is SGHNT and CDR2 is YENEEA. Trimming stripped 1 base from V and 3 bases from J, with 7 bases between. The CDR3 reads CASSLGGDYNEQFF. In nucleotides, the CDR3 is TGTGCCAGCAGCTTAGGCGGGGACTACAATGAGCAGTTCTTC.

The chain has TRBV7-8 and TRBJ1-1; TRBD1 might be the D (6 bases). The CDR3 covers 14 residues. V lost 8 bases, J lost 5 bases, and 18 bases lay in between. In germline, CDR1 is SGHVS, CDR2 FQNEAQ. Here the CDR3 reads CASVFGGAVTEAFF. The CDR3 DNA follows: TGTGCCAGCGTATTCGGGGGGGCGGTTACTGAAGCTTTCTTT. Full variable domain (missing parts from reference TRBV7-8 and TRBJ1-1): GAGVSQSPRYKVAKRGQDVALRCDPISGHVSLFWYQQALGQGPEFLTYFQNEAQLDKSGLPSDRFFAERPEGSVSTLKIQRTQQEDSAVYLCASVFGGAVTEAFFGQGTRLTVV.

The sample holds a few counts of this clone. The V and J genes are TRBV24-1 and TRBJ1-1; D uncertain. With 3 bases removed from V and 3 bases from J, the gap between germline ends came to 7 bases. The CDR3 sequence is 13 residues long. The V gene's germline CDR1 is KGHDR and CDR2 SFDVKD. The CDR3 loop reads CATSDKGYTEAFF. The CDR3 DNA reads TGTGCCACCAGTGATAAAGGATACACTGAAGCTTTCTTT.

This clone turned up a few times. The chain recombines TRBV5-6 with TRBJ1-5; D gene uncertain. Germline V gene data show CDR1 as SGHDT and CDR2 as YYEEEE. Trimming shortened V by 2 bases and J by 3 bases, and 15 bases separated the two germline ends. The CDR3 is 16 amino acids. In DNA, the CDR3 is TGTGCCAGCAGCTTCCGATTGGGCAGTGACAATCAGCCCCAGCATTTT. It specifies CASSFRLGSDNQPQHF. The variable domain in full, completed from reference TRBV5-6 and TRBJ1-5, reads DAGVTQSPTHLIKTRGQQVTLRCSPKSGHDTVSWYQQALGQGPQFIFQYYEEEERQRGNFPDRFSGHQFPNYSSELNVNALLLGDSALYLCASSFRLGSDNQPQHFGDGTRLSIL.

This rearrangement joins TRBV5-6 to TRBJ2-7; TRBD2 agrees at 8 bases. Germline V lookup: CDR1 SGHDT, CDR2 YYEEEE. V was clipped by 4 bases and J by 2 bases; unmatched bases: 8. This CDR3 comprises 15 residues. This chain's CDR3 is CASSPYRGGTYEQYV. CDR3 in DNA: TGTGCCAGCAGCCCCTATCGCGGGGGGACCTACGAGCAGTACGTC.

This clone was seen only a few times. V gene TRBV7-9 combines with J gene TRBJ1-2; D remains ambiguous. Trimming removed 2 bases at V and 4 bases at J, with 8 bases between. This CDR3 contains 13 residues. Germline V CDR1 and CDR2: SEHNR, FQNEAQ (reference sequence). CDR3 DNA sequence: TGTGCCAGCAGCTTAAGGCTCTCCTATGGCTACACCTTC. It encodes CASSLRLSYGYTF.

This clone has only one observation. The chain recombines TRBV5-1 with TRBJ2-3, with D perhaps TRBD2 (6 bases). The V and J ends lost 0 bases and 4 bases respectively, with 24 bases between them. The CDR3 length is 19 residues. Looked up from germline, CDR1 is SGHRS and CDR2 is YFSETQ. CDR3 residues: CASSLVGSGNSLGADTQYF. The DNA of the CDR3 is TGCGCCAGCAGCTTGGTGGGTAGCGGCAACTCCCTGGGCGCAGATACGCAGTATTTT.

The gene calls are TRBV28 and TRBJ1-1, with 8 bases aligning to TRBD1. The CDR3 spans 15 residues. Trimming at V came to 6 bases and at J to 2 bases, leaving 8 bases not matched to a gene. Germline CDR1 is MDHEN and CDR2 is SYDVKM. The CDR3 region is CASSTFGTGNTEAFF. In DNA, the CDR3 is TGTGCCAGCAGCACCTTCGGGACAGGAAACACTGAAGCTTTCTTT.

The chain has TRBV6-6 and TRBJ2-2; D could derive from TRBD1 or TRBD2 (7 bases each). Between the trimmed V and J ends, which lost 6 bases and 13 bases, there was a span of 15 bases. CDR3 length equals 12 residues. The germline gives CDR1 MNHNY, CDR2 SVGAGI (reference sequence). The CDR3 region has the DNA TGTGCCAGCAGAGCAGGGGGGGGAGTGCTGTTTTTT. Translation gives CASRAGGGVLFF.

The chain recombines TRBV9 with TRBJ2-2; 12 bases line up with TRBD2. Germline CDR1 is SGDLS and CDR2 is YYNGEE. Germline trimming cut 1 base from V and 7 bases from J; bases unmatched to any gene: 5. The CDR3 sequence is 16 residues long. In DNA, the CDR3 is TGTGCCAGCAGCGTATCTAGCGGGGGGGCCAGCGGGGAGCTGTTTTTT. Protein sequence: CASSVSSGGASGELFF.

This clone was recorded a few times. Relative to the germline gene, one junction end is altered; a read error may explain this. This chain uses TRBV5-4 with TRBJ2-1; D may correspond to TRBD1 or TRBD2 (5 bases each). The CDR3 runs 12 residues. Germline-derived CDR1 and CDR2 are SGHNT and YYREEE (reference sequence). CDR3 sequence (DNA): TGTGCCAGCAGCTTGGACCTCCAGGGAGAACTCTTC. Translating it yields CASSLDLQGELF.

CDR3: CASSSNGAGANVLTF. CDR3 in DNA: TGTGCCAGCAGCTCTAACGGAGCTGGGGCCAACGTCCTGACTTTC. The chain recombines TRBV7-3 with TRBJ2-6; D is ambiguous. Trimming left V 4 bases short and J 2 bases short, with 9 bases between. CDR3 length equals 15 residues. Looked up from germline, CDR1 is SGHTA and CDR2 is FQGTGA.

This chain connects TRBV6-6 to TRBJ1-5, with D hard to call. The CDR3 sequence is 12 residues long. V lost 7 bases and J lost 4, with 8 bases in between. Germline V lookup: CDR1 MNHNY, CDR2 SVGAGI (reference sequence). This CDR3 is CASTDRNQPQHF. Written as DNA, the CDR3 is TGTGCCAGCACCGACCGGAATCAGCCCCAGCATTTT.

The chain has TRBV2 and TRBJ2-1; maybe TRBD2 (5 bases). V was clipped by 4 bases and J by 0 bases, with 10 bases between them. This CDR3 is 15 amino acids long. Germline values: CDR1 SNHLY, CDR2 FYNNEI. The CDR3 loop reads CASSGGISSYNEQFF. The CDR3 DNA reads as TGTGCCAGCAGTGGAGGGATTAGCTCCTACAATGAGCAGTTCTTC. The entire variable domain, with the rest obtained from reference TRBV2 and TRBJ2-1, is as follows: EPEVTQTPSHQVTQMGQEVILRCVPISNHLYFYWYRQILGQKVEFLVSFYNNEISEKSEIFDDQFSVERPDGSNFTLKIRSTKLEDSAMYFCASSGGISSYNEQFFGPGTRLTVL.

The chain joins TRBV7-2 to TRBJ1-2; a possible D gene is TRBD1 (5 bases). Per the germline V gene, CDR1 is SGHTA and CDR2 is FQGNSA. V was clipped by 2 bases and J by 3 bases, with 13 bases between them. The CDR3 covers 15 residues. This chain's CDR3 is CASSLQTGVDYGYTF. CDR3 DNA sequence: TGTGCCAGCAGCTTACAGACGGGGGTCGACTATGGCTACACCTTC.

The chain combines TRBV28 with TRBJ1-5; TRBD1 is a possible D gene (5 bases). V was clipped by 3 bases and J by 3 bases, with 15 bases between them. The CDR3 covers 16 residues. The germline V gene has CDR1 MDHEN and CDR2 SYDVKM. Here the CDR3 reads CASSFKGTGHNQPQHF. The CDR3 DNA is TGTGCCAGCAGTTTCAAAGGAACAGGCCACAATCAGCCCCAGCATTTT.

The chain joins TRBV6-5 to TRBJ2-7; weak D call: TRBD2 (6 bases). Germline loops: CDR1 MNHEY, CDR2 SVGAGI. The CDR3 runs 15 residues. V lost 0 bases to trimming and J lost 2 bases, with 11 bases between them. The CDR3 here is CASSYSYGEAYEQYV. CDR3 bases: TGTGCCAGCAGTTACTCGTACGGGGAGGCCTACGAGCAGTACGTC.

This rearrangement joins TRBV10-2 to TRBJ2-3; tentative D call: TRBD2 (5 bases). Germline loops: CDR1 WSHSY, CDR2 SAAADI. V was shortened by 1 base and J by 10 bases, with 12 bases between the two germline ends. The CDR3 contains 13 residues. CDR3 loop: CASSELGGGAQYF. CDR3 DNA: TGCGCCAGCAGTGAGTTGGGCGGAGGAGCGCAGTATTTT.

The V call is TRBV5-1, the J call TRBJ2-1; D might be TRBD1 (6 bases). The germline V gene has CDR1 SGHRS and CDR2 YFSETQ. The V gene lost 4 bases and the J gene lost 8 bases, with 13 bases spanning the gap. This CDR3 has 13 residues. CDR3 region: CASSVGTTDEQFF. Here the CDR3 DNA reads TGCGCCAGCAGCGTGGGGACAACGGATGAGCAGTTCTTC.

The rearrangement joins TRBV18 to TRBJ2-7; 9 bases agree with TRBD1. The germline V gene encodes CDR1 KGHSH and CDR2 LQKENI. This CDR3 spans 13 amino acids. V lost 5 bases, J lost 7 bases, and 6 bases stayed unmatched. The CDR3 region has the DNA TGTGCCAGCTCAGAACAGGGGGCGGGGGAGCAGTACGTC. Translated, it gives CASSEQGAGEQYV.

This chain links TRBV14 with TRBJ1-3, with D tentatively TRBD1 (6 bases). Germline V gene lookup returns CDR1 SGHDN and CDR2 FVKESK. Trimming took off 4 bases at V and 2 bases at J, with 12 bases between the two ends. This CDR3 is 15 amino acids long. CDR3 residues: CASSPWRGPGNTIYF. The CDR3 DNA sequence: TGTGCCAGCAGCCCGTGGCGGGGGCCTGGAAACACCATATATTTT.